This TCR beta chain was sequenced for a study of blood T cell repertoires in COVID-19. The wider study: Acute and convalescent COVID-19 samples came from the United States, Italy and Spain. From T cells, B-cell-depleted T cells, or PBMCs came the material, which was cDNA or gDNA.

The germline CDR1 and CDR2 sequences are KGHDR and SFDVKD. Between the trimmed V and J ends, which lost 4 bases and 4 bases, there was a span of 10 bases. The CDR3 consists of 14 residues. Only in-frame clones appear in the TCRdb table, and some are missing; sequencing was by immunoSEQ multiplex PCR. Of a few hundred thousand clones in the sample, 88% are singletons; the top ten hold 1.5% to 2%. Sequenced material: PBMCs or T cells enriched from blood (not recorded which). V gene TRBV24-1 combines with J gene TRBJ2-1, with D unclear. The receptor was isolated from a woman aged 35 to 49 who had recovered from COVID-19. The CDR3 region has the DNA TGTGCCACCAGTGAACCCGACACTTACAATGAGCAGTTCTTC. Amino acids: CATSEPDTYNEQFF.